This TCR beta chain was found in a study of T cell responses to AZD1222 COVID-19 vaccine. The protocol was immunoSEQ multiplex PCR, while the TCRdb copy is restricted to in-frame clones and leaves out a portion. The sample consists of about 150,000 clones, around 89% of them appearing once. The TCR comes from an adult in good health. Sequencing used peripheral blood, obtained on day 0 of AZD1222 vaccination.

CDR3 region: CASSLAWGLAGTTDTQYF. As DNA, the CDR3 is TGCGCCAGCAGCTTGGCGTGGGGACTAGCGGGGACCACAGATACGCAGTATTTT. The chain carries TRBV5-1 and TRBJ2-3, with TRBD2 matching 13 bases. The CDR3 length is 18 residues. CDR1 is SGHRS and CDR2 is YFSETQ in the germline V gene. V was clipped by 0 bases and J by 2 bases; unmatched bases: 6.